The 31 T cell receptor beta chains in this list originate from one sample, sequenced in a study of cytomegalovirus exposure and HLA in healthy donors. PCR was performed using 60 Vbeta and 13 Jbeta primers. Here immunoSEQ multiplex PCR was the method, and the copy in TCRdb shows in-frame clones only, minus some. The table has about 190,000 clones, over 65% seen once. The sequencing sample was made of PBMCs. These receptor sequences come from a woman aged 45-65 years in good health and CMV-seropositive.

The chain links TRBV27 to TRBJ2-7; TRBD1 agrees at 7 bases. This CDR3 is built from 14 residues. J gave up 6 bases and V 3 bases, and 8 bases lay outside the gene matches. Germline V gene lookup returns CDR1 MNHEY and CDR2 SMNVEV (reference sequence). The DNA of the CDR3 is TGTGCCAGCAGTTTGAACCGACAGGGCTCCGAGCAGTACTTC. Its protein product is CASSLNRQGSEQYF.

The CDR3 reads CASRQGGDTQYF. The CDR3 DNA reads as TGTGCCAGCAGACAGGGGGGAGATACGCAGTATTTT. V usage is TRBV6-5 and J usage is TRBJ2-3, with 8 positions matching TRBD1. This CDR3 has 12 residues. Trimming removed 6 bases from V and 5 bases from J; junction bases left unmatched: 1. Germline V lookup: CDR1 MNHEY, CDR2 SVGAGI.

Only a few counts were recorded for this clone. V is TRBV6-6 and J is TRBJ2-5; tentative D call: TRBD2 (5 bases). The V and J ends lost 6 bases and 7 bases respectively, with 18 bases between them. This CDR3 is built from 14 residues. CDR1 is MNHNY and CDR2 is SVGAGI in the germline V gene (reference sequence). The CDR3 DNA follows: TGTGCCAGCAGCCCCCATGAACTAGAGGGGACCCAGTACTTC. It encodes CASSPHELEGTQYF.

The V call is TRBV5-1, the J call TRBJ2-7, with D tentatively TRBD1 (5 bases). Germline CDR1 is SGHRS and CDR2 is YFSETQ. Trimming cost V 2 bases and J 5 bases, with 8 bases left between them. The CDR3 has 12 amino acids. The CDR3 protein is CASSFVGDEQYF. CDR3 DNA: TGCGCCAGCAGCTTTGTAGGGGACGAGCAGTACTTC.

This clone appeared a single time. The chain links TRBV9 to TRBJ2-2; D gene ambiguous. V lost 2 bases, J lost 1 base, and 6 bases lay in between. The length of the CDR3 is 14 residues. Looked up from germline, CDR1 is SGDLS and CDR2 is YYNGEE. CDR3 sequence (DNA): TGTGCCAGCAGCGTTGCAGGGAACACCGGGGAGCTGTTTTTT. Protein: CASSVAGNTGELFF. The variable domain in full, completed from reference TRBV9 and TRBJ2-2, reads DSGVTQTPKHLITATGQRVTLRCSPRSGDLSVYWYQQSLDQGLQFLIQYYNGEERAKGNILERFSAQQFPDLHSELNLSSLELGDSALYFCASSVAGNTGELFFGEGSRLTVL.

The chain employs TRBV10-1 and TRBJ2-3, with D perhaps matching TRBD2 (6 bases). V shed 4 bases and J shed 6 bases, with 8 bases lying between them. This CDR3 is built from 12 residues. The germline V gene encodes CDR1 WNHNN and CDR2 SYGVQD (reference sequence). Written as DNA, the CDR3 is TGCGCCAGCAGTGGGGCGGGGGATACGCAGTATTTT. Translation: CASSGAGDTQYF.

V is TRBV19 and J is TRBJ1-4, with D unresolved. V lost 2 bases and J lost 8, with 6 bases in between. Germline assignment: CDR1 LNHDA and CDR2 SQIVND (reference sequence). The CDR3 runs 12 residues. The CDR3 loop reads CASSIRGEKLFF. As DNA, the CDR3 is TGTGCCAGTAGTATAAGAGGAGAAAAACTGTTTTTT.

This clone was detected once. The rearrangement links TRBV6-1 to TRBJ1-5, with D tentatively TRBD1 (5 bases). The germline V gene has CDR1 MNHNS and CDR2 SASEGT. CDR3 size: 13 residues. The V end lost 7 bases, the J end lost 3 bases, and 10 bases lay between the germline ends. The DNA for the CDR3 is TGTGCCAGCACCAGGGCACTCAATCAGCCCCAGCATTTT. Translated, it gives CASTRALNQPQHF.

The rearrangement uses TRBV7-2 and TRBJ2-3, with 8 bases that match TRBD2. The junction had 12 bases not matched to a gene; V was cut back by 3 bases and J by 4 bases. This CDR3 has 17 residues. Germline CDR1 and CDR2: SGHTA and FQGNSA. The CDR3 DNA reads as TGTGCCAGCAGCTTGGTTGGCGGGGGGAGGGGCGCAGATACGCAGTATTTT. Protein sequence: CASSLVGGGRGADTQYF.

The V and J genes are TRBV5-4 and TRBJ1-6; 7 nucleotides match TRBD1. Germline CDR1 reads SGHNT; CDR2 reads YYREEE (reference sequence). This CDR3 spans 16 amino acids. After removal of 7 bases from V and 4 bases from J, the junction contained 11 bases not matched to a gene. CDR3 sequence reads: CASAPPGQIYNSPLHF. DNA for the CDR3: TGTGCCAGCGCACCTCCGGGACAGATTTATAATTCACCCCTCCACTTT.

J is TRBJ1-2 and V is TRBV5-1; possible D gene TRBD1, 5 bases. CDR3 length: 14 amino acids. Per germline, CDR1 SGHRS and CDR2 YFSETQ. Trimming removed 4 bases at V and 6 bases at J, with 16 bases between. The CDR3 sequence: CASSPERGRDGYTF. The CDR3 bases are TGCGCCAGCAGCCCTGAAAGAGGCAGGGATGGCTACACCTTC.

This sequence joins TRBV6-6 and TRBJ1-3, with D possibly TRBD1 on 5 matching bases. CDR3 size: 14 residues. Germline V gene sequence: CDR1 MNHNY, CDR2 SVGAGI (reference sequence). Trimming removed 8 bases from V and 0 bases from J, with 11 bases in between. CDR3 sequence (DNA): TGTGCCAGCGGGGAGGGGAGCTCTGGAAACACCATATATTTT. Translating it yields CASGEGSSGNTIYF.

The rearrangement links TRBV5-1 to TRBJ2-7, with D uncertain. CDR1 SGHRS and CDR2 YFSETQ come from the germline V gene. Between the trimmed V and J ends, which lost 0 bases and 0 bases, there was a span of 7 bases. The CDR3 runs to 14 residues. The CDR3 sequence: CASSLVTSSYEQYF. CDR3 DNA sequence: TGCGCCAGCAGCTTGGTAACGAGCTCCTACGAGCAGTACTTC.

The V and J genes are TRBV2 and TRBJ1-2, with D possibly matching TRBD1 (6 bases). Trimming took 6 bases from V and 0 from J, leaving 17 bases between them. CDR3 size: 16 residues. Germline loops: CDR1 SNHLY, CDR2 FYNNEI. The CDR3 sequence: CASRTFPRTANYGYTF. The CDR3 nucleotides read TGTGCCAGCAGAACGTTTCCCAGGACAGCTAACTATGGCTACACCTTC.

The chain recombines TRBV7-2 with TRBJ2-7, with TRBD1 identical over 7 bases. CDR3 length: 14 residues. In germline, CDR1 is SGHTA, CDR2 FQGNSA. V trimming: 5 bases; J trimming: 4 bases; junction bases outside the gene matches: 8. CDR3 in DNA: TGTGCCAGCAGCCCTACGGGACAGCGATACGAGCAGTACTTC. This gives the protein CASSPTGQRYEQYF. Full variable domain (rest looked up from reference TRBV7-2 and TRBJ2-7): GAGVSQSPSNKVTEKGKDVELRCDPISGHTALYWYRQSLGQGLEFLIYFQGNSAPDKSGLPSDRFSAERTGGSVSTLTIQRTQQEDSAVYLCASSPTGQRYEQYFGPGTRLTVT.

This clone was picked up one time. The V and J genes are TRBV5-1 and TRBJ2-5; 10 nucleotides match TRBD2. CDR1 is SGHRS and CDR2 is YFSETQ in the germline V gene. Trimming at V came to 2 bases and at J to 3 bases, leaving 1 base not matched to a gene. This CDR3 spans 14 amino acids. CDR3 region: CASSFTSGEETQYF. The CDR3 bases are TGCGCCAGCAGCTTTACTAGCGGGGAAGAGACCCAGTACTTC.

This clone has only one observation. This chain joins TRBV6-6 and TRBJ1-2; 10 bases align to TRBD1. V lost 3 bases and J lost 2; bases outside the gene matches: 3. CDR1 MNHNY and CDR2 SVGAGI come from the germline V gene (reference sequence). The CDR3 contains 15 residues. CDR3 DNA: TGTGCCAGCAGTTATCGGGACAGGGGCAACTATGGCTACACCTTC. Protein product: CASSYRDRGNYGYTF.

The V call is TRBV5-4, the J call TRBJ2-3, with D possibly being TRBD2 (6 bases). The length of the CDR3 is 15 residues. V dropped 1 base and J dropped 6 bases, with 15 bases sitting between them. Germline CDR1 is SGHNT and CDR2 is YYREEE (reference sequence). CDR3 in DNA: TGTGCCAGCAGCTTGTGGCGGGGCGGAGGGGATACGCAGTATTTT. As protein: CASSLWRGGGDTQYF.

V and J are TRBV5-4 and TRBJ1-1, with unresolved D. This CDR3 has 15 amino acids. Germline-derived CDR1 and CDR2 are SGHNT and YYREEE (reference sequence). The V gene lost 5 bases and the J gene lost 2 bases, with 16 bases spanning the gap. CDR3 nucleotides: TGTGCCAGCAGACCTCTCGGGAACACAAACACTGAAGCTTTCTTT. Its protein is CASRPLGNTNTEAFF.

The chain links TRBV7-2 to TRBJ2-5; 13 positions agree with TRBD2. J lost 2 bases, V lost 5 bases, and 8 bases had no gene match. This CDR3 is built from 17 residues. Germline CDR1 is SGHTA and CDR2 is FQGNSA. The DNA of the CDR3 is TGTGCCAGCAGCAATCGAAAACTAGCGGGGGGGCAAGAGACCCAGTACTTC. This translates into CASSNRKLAGGQETQYF.

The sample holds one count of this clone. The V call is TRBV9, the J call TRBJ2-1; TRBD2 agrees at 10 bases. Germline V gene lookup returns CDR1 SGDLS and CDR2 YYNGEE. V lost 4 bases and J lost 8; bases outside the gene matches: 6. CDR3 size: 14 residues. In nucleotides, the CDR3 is TGTGCCAGCAGCCCGAGCGGGGGGGCCGATGAGCAGTTCTTC. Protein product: CASSPSGGADEQFF.

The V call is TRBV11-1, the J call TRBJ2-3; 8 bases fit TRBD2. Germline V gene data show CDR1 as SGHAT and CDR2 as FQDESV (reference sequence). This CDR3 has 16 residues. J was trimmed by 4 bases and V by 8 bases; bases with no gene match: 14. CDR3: CASGPGTGGAADTQYF. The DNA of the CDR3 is TGTGCCAGCGGACCTGGTACCGGGGGGGCTGCAGATACGCAGTATTTT.

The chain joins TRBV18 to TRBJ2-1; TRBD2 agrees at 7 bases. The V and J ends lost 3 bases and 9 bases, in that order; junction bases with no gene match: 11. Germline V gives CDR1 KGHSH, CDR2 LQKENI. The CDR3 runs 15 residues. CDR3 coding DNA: TGTGCCAGCTCACCCCGCGGGGGACGGGAAGGTGAGCAGTTCTTC. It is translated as CASSPRGGREGEQFF.

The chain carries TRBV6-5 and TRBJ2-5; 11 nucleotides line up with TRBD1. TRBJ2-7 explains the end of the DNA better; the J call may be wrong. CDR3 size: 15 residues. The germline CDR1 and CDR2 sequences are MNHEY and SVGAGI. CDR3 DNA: TGTGCCAGCAGTTACAGGGACAGGGGGAGGCACGAGCAGTACTTC. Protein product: CASSYRDRGRHEQYF.

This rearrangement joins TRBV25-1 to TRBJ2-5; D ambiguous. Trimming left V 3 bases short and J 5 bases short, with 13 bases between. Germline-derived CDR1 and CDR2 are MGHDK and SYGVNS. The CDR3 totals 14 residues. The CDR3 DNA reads TGTGCCAGCAGTGACGTTGGCCACCGCGAGACCCAGTACTTC. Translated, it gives CASSDVGHRETQYF.

CDR3 nucleotide sequence: TGCGCCAGCAGCCGGTACGACAGATCCTACGAGCAGTACTTC. Translated, it gives CASSRYDRSYEQYF. V gene TRBV5-1 combines with J gene TRBJ2-7; D is perhaps TRBD1 (5 bases). V lost 4 bases, J lost 1 base, and 12 bases lay in between. The CDR3 is 14 amino acids. CDR1 is SGHRS, CDR2 YFSETQ, per germline.

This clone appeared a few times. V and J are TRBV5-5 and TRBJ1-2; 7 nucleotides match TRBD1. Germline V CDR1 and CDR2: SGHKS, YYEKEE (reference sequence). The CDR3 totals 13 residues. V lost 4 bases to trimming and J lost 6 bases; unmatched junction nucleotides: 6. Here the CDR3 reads CASSDRTGDGYTF. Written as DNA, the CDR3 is TGTGCCAGCAGCGATCGGACAGGAGATGGCTACACCTTC.

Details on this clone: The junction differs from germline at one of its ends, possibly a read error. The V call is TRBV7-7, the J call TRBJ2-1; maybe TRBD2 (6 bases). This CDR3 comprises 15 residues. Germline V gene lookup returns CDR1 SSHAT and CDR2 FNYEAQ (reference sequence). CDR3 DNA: TGTGCTAGCAGCTTAACCCTCCCTCCGGGGGATGAGCAGTTCTTC. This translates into CASSLTLPPGDEQFF.

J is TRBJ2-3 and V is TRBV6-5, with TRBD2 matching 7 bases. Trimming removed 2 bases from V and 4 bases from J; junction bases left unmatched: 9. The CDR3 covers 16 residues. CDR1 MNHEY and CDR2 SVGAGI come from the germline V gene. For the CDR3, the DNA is TGTGCCAGCAGTTACGGAGCCGGGCTAGCGGCAGATACGCAGTATTTT. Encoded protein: CASSYGAGLAADTQYF.

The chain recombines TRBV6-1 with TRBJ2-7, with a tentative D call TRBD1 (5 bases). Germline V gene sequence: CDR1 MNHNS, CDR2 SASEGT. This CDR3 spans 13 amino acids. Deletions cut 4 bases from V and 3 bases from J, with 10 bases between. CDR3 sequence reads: CASSGGFGYEQYF. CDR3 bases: TGTGCCAGCAGTGGGGGCTTCGGCTACGAGCAGTACTTC.

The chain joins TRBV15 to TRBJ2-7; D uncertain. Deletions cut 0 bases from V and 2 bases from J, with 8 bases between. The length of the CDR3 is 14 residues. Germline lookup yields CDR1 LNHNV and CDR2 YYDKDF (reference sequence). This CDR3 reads CATSRDPQAYEQYF. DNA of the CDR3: TGTGCCACCAGCAGAGATCCCCAGGCCTACGAGCAGTACTTC.